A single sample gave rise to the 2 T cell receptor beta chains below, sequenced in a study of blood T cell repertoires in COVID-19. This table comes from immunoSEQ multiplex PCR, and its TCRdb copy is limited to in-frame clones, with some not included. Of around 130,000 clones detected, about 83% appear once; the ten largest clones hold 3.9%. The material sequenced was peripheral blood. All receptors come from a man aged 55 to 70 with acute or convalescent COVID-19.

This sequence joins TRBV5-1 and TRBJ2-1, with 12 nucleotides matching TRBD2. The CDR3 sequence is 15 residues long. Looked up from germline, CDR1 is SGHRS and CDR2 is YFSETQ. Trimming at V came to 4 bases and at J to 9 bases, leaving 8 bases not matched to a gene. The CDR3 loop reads CASSAGLAGRGEQFF. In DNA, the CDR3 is TGCGCCAGCAGCGCTGGACTAGCGGGACGAGGTGAGCAGTTCTTC.

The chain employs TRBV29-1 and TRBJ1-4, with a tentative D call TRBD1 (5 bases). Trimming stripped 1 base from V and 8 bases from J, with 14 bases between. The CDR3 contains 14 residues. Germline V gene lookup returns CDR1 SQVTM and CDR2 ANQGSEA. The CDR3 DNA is TGCAGCGTTGAAGGGGGGGGGTATAACGAAAAACTGTTTTTT. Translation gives CSVEGGGYNEKLFF.